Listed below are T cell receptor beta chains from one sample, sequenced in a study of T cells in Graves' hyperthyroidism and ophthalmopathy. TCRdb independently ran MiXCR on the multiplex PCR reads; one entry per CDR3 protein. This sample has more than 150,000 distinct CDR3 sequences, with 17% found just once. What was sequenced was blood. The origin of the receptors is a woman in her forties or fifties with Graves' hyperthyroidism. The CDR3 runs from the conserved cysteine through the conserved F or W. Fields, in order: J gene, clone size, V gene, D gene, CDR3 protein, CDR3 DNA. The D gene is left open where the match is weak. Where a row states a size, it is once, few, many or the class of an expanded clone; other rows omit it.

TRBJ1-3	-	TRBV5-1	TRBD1	CASSRDRERGNTIYF	TGCGCCAGCAGCAGGGACAGGGAGCGGGGAAACACCATATATTTT
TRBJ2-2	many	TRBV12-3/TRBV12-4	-	CASSVQGTGELFF	TGTGCCAGCAGTGTACAGGGCACCGGGGAGCTGTTTTTT
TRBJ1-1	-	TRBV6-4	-	CASSEQAANTEAFF	TGTGCCAGCAGTGAACAGGCGGCGAACACTGAAGCTTTCTTT
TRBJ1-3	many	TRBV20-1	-	CSAAPRGLSRGNTIYF	TGCAGTGCTGCCCCCCGAGGTCTCTCACGCGGAAACACCATATATTTT
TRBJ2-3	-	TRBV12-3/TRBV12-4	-	CASNLLGPIRDTQYF	TGTGCCAGCAATCTCTTAGGCCCCATCAGAGATACGCAGTATTTT
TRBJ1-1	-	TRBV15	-	CATSRGGYGNTEAFF	TGTGCCACCAGCAGAGGCGGCTACGGGAACACTGAAGCTTTCTTT
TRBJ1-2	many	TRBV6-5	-	CASSYSKGFGYGYTF	TGTGCCAGCAGTTACTCTAAGGGATTTGGATATGGCTACACCTTC
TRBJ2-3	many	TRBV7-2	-	CASSLMEGDTQYF	TGTGCCAGCAGCTTAATGGAGGGGGATACGCAGTATTTT
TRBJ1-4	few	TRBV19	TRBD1	CASSVGPDRESEKLFF	TGTGCCAGTAGTGTGGGGCCGGACAGGGAAAGTGAAAAACTGTTTTTT
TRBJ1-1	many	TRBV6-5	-	CASSYSSSLEAFF	TGTGCCAGCAGTTACTCGTCCTCTCTTGAAGCTTTCTTT
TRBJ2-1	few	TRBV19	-	CASGPGTPYNEQFF	TGTGCCAGTGGCCCCGGGACTCCGTACAATGAGCAGTTCTTC
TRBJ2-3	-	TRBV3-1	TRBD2	CASSFRAGRHTDTQYF	TGTGCCAGCAGCTTCCGAGCGGGGCGACACACAGATACGCAGTATTTT
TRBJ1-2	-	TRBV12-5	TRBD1	CASGLVDRDGYTF	TGTGCTAGTGGTTTGGTAGACAGGGACGGCTACACCTTC
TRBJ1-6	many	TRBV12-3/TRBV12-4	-	CASSNARSYNSPLHF	TGTGCCAGCAGTAACGCCCGGTCCTATAATTCACCCCTCCACTTT
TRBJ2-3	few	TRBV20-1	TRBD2	CSARGLTSTDTQYF	TGCAGTGCTAGGGGACTAACTAGCACAGATACGCAGTATTTT
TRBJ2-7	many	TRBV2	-	CASSDNPGNYEQYF	TGTGCCAGCAGTGACAATCCGGGCAACTACGAGCAGTACTTC
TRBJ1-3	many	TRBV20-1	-	CSASPNTNTIYF	TGCAGTGCTAGTCCGAATACAAACACCATATATTTT
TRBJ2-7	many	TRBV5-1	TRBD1	CASRRTGAYEQYF	TGCGCCAGCAGGCGGACAGGAGCCTACGAGCAGTACTTC
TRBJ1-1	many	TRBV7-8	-	CASSLRYYEAFF	TGTGCCAGCAGCTTAAGGTACTATGAAGCTTTCTTT
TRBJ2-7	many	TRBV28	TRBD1	CASTRTGAYYEQYF	TGTGCCAGCACTCGGACAGGGGCCTACTACGAGCAGTACTTC
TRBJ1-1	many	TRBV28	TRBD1	CAIPPRDRGLLTTEAFF	TGTGCCATCCCCCCCCGGGACAGGGGGCTTTTAACCACTGAAGCTTTCTTT
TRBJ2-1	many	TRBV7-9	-	CASTHPDKYNEQFF	TGTGCCAGCACCCACCCCGACAAATACAATGAGCAGTTCTTC
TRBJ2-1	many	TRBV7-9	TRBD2	CASRTSGGDYNEQFF	TGTGCCAGCAGGACTAGCGGGGGGGATTACAATGAGCAGTTCTTC
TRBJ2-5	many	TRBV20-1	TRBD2	CSANPMTTSGGRRETQYF	TGCAGTGCCAACCCGATGACAACTAGCGGGGGCCGGCGCGAGACCCAGTACTTC
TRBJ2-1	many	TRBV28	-	CASSLGGGGYEQFF	TGTGCCAGCAGTTTGGGAGGGGGGGGGTATGAGCAGTTCTTC
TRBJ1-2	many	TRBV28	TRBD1	CASSPGGYGYTF	TGTGCCAGCAGTCCAGGGGGCTATGGCTACACCTTC
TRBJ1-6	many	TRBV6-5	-	CASSYKGSGTSYNSPLHF	TGTGCCAGCAGTTATAAAGGATCGGGCACCTCTTATAATTCACCCCTCCACTTT
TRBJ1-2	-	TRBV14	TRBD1	CASSYDRDRVLGGYGYTF	TGTGCCAGCAGTTACGACCGGGACAGGGTTCTGGGGGGCTATGGCTACACCTTC
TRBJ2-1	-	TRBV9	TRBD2	CASSGGGTSGGLYNEQFF	TGTGCCAGCAGCGGGGGGGGGACTAGCGGGGGGTTATACAATGAGCAGTTCTTC
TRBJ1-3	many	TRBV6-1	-	CASSLSSSGNTIYF	TGTGCCAGCAGTCTCAGCAGCTCTGGAAACACCATATATTTT
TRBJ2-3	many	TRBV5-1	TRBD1	CASSLRGQGTADTQYF	TGCGCCAGCAGCTTGAGAGGACAGGGTACCGCAGATACGCAGTATTTT
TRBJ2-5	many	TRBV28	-	CASSQGGGETQYF	TGTGCCAGCAGCCAGGGGGGCGGGGAGACCCAGTACTTC
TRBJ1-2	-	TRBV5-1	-	CASSLEAQAAQTF	TGCGCCAGCAGCTTGGAGGCCCAGGCCGCGCAGACCTTC
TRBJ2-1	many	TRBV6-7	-	CASSPRQGYHNEQFF	TGTGCCAGCAGTCCCCGCCAGGGCTACCACAATGAGCAGTTCTTC
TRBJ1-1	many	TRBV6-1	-	CASSEAFRRGGNTEAFF	TGTGCCAGCAGTGAAGCATTTCGGCGAGGGGGGAACACTGAAGCTTTCTTT
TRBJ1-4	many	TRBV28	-	CASSLWPRKLFF	TGTGCCAGCAGTTTATGGCCGAGAAAACTGTTTTTT
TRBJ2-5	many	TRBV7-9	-	CASSLRGPQETQYF	TGTGCCAGCAGCTTACGAGGGCCCCAAGAGACCCAGTACTTC
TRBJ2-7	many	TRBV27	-	CASKPGGVPYEQYF	TGTGCCAGCAAGCCCGGTGGGGTTCCGTACGAGCAGTACTTC
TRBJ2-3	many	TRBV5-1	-	CASREWATDTQYF	TGCGCCAGCAGGGAGTGGGCAACAGATACGCAGTATTTT
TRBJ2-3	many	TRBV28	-	CASSLGGLGQTEIYTDTQYF	TGTGCCAGCAGTTTAGGAGGGTTGGGCCAGACGGAGATATACACAGATACGCAGTATTTT
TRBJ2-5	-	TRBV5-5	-	CASSYFSGPKETQYF	TGTGCCAGCAGCTATTTCTCGGGGCCGAAAGAGACCCAGTACTTC
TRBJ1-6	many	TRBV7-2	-	CASSSARGLYNSPLHF	TGTGCCAGCAGCTCCGCCAGGGGTCTCTATAATTCACCCCTCCACTTT